Shown below are 22 T cell receptor beta chains from a single sample sequenced in a study of blood T cell repertoires in COVID-19. This table comes from immunoSEQ multiplex PCR, and its TCRdb copy is limited to in-frame clones, with some not included. Of about 170,000 clones listed, roughly 80% are singletons. The sample consisted of peripheral blood. The receptors come from a woman between 65 and 79 years old with acute or convalescent COVID-19.

CDR3 DNA: TGTGCCAGCAGTTTAAGCTTCACAGGGGATAGCAATCAGCCCCAGCATTTT. Its protein product is CASSLSFTGDSNQPQHF. V and J are TRBV28 and TRBJ1-5; 7 positions agree with TRBD1. CDR1 is MDHEN, CDR2 SYDVKM, per germline. V was pared by 2 bases and J by 0 bases, with 7 bases of the junction left unmatched. The CDR3 has 17 residues.

The V gene is TRBV18, the J gene TRBJ1-6; no clear D gene. Trimming took 2 bases from V and 9 from J, leaving 11 bases between them. CDR1 is KGHSH, CDR2 LQKENI, per germline. The CDR3 covers 14 residues. The CDR3 DNA is TGTGCCAGCTCACCAGACACCGCCGGTTCACCCCTCCACTTT. Its protein product is CASSPDTAGSPLHF.

The genes are TRBV18 and TRBJ1-5; maybe TRBD1 (6 bases). Germline CDR1 and CDR2: KGHSH and LQKENI. The CDR3 has 15 residues. V was cut by 6 bases and J by 3 bases, with 15 bases left in between. The CDR3 nucleotides read TGTGCCAGCTCGCAAGGCGGACAGCCCAATCAGCCCCAGCATTTT. Protein: CASSQGGQPNQPQHF.

This clone appeared a single time. This sequence joins TRBV7-9 and TRBJ2-1, with 8 bases fitting TRBD2. The V gene's germline CDR1 is SEHNR and CDR2 FQNEAQ (reference sequence). The CDR3 sequence is 16 residues long. V lost 2 bases and J lost 0; bases outside the gene matches: 3. This chain's CDR3 is CASSLPGGASYNEQFF. CDR3 DNA sequence: TGTGCCAGCAGCTTACCCGGGGGGGCCTCCTACAATGAGCAGTTCTTC.

The chain carries TRBV24-1 and TRBJ1-2; TRBD1 might be the D (5 bases). CDR1 KGHDR and CDR2 SFDVKD come from the germline V gene. V lost 3 bases to trimming and J lost 4 bases, with 14 bases between them. The CDR3 spans 15 residues. The CDR3 DNA sequence: TGTGCCACCAGTGATACCAGGGCAGCAGGCTATGGCTACACCTTC. Translated, it gives CATSDTRAAGYGYTF.

The V and J genes are TRBV3-1 (or the pseudogene TRBV3-2) and TRBJ2-5; no clear D. The CDR3 is made up of 13 amino acids. From germline, CDR1 is LGHDT and CDR2 YNNKEL (reference sequence). V lost 3 bases and J lost 1, with 6 bases in between. CDR3 nucleotide sequence: TGTGCCAGCAGCCAGAGCGCCCAAGAGACCCAGTACTTC. It is translated as CASSQSAQETQYF.

The chain carries TRBV30 and TRBJ1-4; the match to TRBD1 covers 8 bases. CDR3 length: 12 residues. Per the germline V gene, CDR1 is GTSNPN and CDR2 is SVGIG (reference sequence). The V and J ends lost 2 bases and 8 bases, in that order; junction bases with no gene match: 1. The CDR3 DNA reads TGTGCCTGGAGTCGGACAGGGGAAAAACTGTTTTTT. Translating gives CAWSRTGEKLFF.

CDR3 DNA: TGTGCCAGCAGTGTCACCGGGACAGGAAATGAAAAACTGTTTTTT. It encodes CASSVTGTGNEKLFF. This chain connects TRBV25-1 to TRBJ1-4, with TRBD1 matching over 8 bases. There are 15 residues in the CDR3. Germline CDR1 reads MGHDK; CDR2 reads SYGVNS. The ends lost 4 bases at V and 5 bases at J; junction bases unmatched: 6. The full variable domain, rest sourced from reference TRBV25-1 and TRBJ1-4, is EADIYQTPRYLVIGTGKKITLECSQTMGHDKMYWYQQDPGMELHLIHYSYGVNSTEKGDLSSESTVSRIRTEHFPLTLESARPSHTSQYLCASSVTGTGNEKLFFGSGTQLSVL.

This sequence joins TRBV7-2 and TRBJ2-4, with a possible D match to TRBD2 (6 bases). The CDR3 extends over 16 amino acids. CDR1 and CDR2 (germline): SGHTA, FQGNSA. The germline V and J ends were trimmed by 4 bases and 5 bases, with 18 bases remaining between them. DNA of the CDR3: TGTGCCAGCAGCTATAGCGGAGATAATCGCCAAAACATTCAGTACTTC. The encoded protein is CASSYSGDNRQNIQYF.

The chain uses TRBV2 and TRBJ2-6; 8 bases map to TRBD1. Germline CDR1 SNHLY, CDR2 FYNNEI. The CDR3 runs 20 residues. Trimming at V came to 6 bases and at J to 0 bases, leaving 16 bases not matched to a gene. CDR3 loop: CASSKRQRQGTHSGANVLTF. The CDR3 coding sequence is TGTGCCAGCAGCAAACGCCAAAGACAGGGGACCCACTCTGGGGCCAACGTCCTGACTTTC.

This sequence joins TRBV2 and TRBJ2-5; D is possibly TRBD2 (5 bases). The CDR3 extends over 12 amino acids. The germline V gene encodes CDR1 SNHLY and CDR2 FYNNEI. Trimming left V 8 bases short and J 1 base short, with 8 bases between. The CDR3 sequence: CASGLVQETQYF. CDR3 bases: TGTGCCAGCGGACTGGTCCAAGAGACCCAGTACTTC. Looking up the rest from reference TRBV2 and TRBJ2-5 gives the full variable domain: EPEVTQTPSHQVTQMGQEVILRCVPISNHLYFYWYRQILGQKVEFLVSFYNNEISEKSEIFDDQFSVERPDGSNFTLKIRSTKLEDSAMYFCASGLVQETQYFGPGTRLLVL.

The V and J genes are TRBV30 and TRBJ1-2; TRBD1 matches at 10 bases. Germline CDR1 reads GTSNPN; CDR2 reads SVGIG (reference sequence). With 5 bases clipped from V and 4 bases from J, the junction kept 7 bases outside the gene matches. This CDR3 region has 14 residues. CDR3 sequence reads: CAWVRDRGAYGYTF. The CDR3 nucleotides are TGTGCCTGGGTCCGGGACAGGGGCGCCTATGGCTACACCTTC.

A single count supports this clone. The rearrangement uses TRBV9 and TRBJ2-5; weak D call: TRBD2 (5 bases). The CDR3 is 15 residues long. V was trimmed by 4 bases and J by 2 bases, leaving 15 bases between them. Per the germline V gene, CDR1 is SGDLS and CDR2 is YYNGEE. The CDR3 nucleotides are TGTGCCAGCAGCCCTCCCGGAGGCCAGCAAGAGACCCAGTACTTC. Protein sequence: CASSPPGGQQETQYF.

V and J are TRBV18 and TRBJ1-2; D not resolved. Germline loops: CDR1 KGHSH, CDR2 LQKENI. The CDR3 consists of 13 residues. V was shortened by 3 bases and J by 6 bases, with 11 bases between the two germline ends. The CDR3 bases are TGTGCCAGCTCACCCACAGCCCAGCATGGCTACACCTTC. Protein: CASSPTAQHGYTF.

The chain links TRBV7-9 to TRBJ1-2, with TRBD1 as a possible D gene (5 bases). The CDR3 has 16 residues. V lost 1 base, J lost 4 bases, and 16 bases lay in between. Germline CDR1 SEHNR, CDR2 FQNEAQ (reference sequence). For the CDR3, the DNA is TGTGCCAGCAGCTTAGGAACGACAGAAAAATTCTATGGCTACACCTTC. Translated, it gives CASSLGTTEKFYGYTF. The full variable domain, with the rest looked up from reference TRBV7-9 and TRBJ1-2, is DTGVSQNPRHKITKRGQNVTFRCDPISEHNRLYWYRQTLGQGPEFLTYFQNEAQLEKSRLLSDRFSAERPKGSFSTLEIQRTEQGDSAMYLCASSLGTTEKFYGYTFGSGTRLTVV.

V usage is TRBV7-2 and J usage is TRBJ1-6, with D perhaps TRBD1 (5 bases). V gave up 2 bases and J gave up 8 bases, with 13 bases separating them. Per germline, CDR1 SGHTA and CDR2 FQGNSA. This CDR3 is 15 amino acids long. The CDR3 DNA reads as TGTGCCAGCAGCTTACATCGGGGGGGGGATTCACCCCTCCACTTT. It specifies CASSLHRGGDSPLHF.

V gene TRBV5-1 combines with J gene TRBJ1-2; D possibly corresponds to TRBD1 (5 bases). The germline gives CDR1 SGHRS, CDR2 YFSETQ. V gave up 4 bases and J gave up 1 base, with 11 bases separating them. This CDR3 is built from 14 residues. CDR3 amino acids: CASSRKGNNYGYTF. CDR3 in DNA: TGCGCCAGCAGCCGTAAGGGGAATAACTATGGCTACACCTTC.

The V and J genes are TRBV2 and TRBJ2-7, with 8 bases that match TRBD1. V shed 6 bases, J shed 3 bases, and the junction held 10 bases outside the gene matches. The CDR3 length is 15 residues. Germline V lookup: CDR1 SNHLY, CDR2 FYNNEI. CDR3 coding DNA: TGTGCCAGCAGGGCAATTGGGACAGGCCTCTACGAGCAGTACTTC. Its protein is CASRAIGTGLYEQYF. The entire variable domain, with the rest obtained from reference TRBV2 and TRBJ2-7, is as follows: EPEVTQTPSHQVTQMGQEVILRCVPISNHLYFYWYRQILGQKVEFLVSFYNNEISEKSEIFDDQFSVERPDGSNFTLKIRSTKLEDSAMYFCASRAIGTGLYEQYFGPGTRLTVT.

The V and J genes are TRBV2 and TRBJ2-2; 8 bases match TRBD2. Germline-derived CDR1 and CDR2 are SNHLY and FYNNEI. V lost 6 bases to trimming and J lost 5 bases; unmatched junction nucleotides: 11. The CDR3 extends over 16 amino acids. The CDR3 here is CASSVGGLGRTGELFF. The CDR3 bases are TGTGCCAGCAGCGTCGGGGGACTAGGGCGGACCGGGGAGCTGTTTTTT.

The chain recombines TRBV10-1 with TRBJ2-4; 9 bases fit TRBD1. This CDR3 is 13 amino acids long. V lost 5 bases, J lost 7 bases, and 3 bases stayed unmatched. The V gene's germline CDR1 is WNHNN and CDR2 SYGVQD (reference sequence). The CDR3 region has the DNA TGCGCCAGCAGTCAAGGACAGGGGAACATTCAGTACTTC. It encodes CASSQGQGNIQYF.

The chain has TRBV6-6 and TRBJ1-3; maybe TRBD1 (5 bases). The V gene lost 7 bases and the J gene lost 2 bases, with 15 bases spanning the gap. CDR3 size: 15 residues. CDR1 is MNHNY and CDR2 is SVGAGI in the germline V gene (reference sequence). The CDR3 sequence: CASTFRQGPGNTIYF. CDR3 DNA: TGTGCCAGCACCTTTCGCCAGGGTCCTGGAAACACCATATATTTT.

The CDR3 DNA reads as TGTGCCAGCAGCGCATACGGGACAGGGGATACAGATACGCAGTATTTT. Its translation is CASSAYGTGDTDTQYF. The chain links TRBV9 to TRBJ2-3; 10 positions match TRBD1. This CDR3 comprises 16 residues. Trimming took 3 bases from V and 3 from J; bases not matched to a gene: 7. The germline CDR1 and CDR2 sequences are SGDLS and YYNGEE.